This entry lists 11 T cell receptor beta chains sequenced from one sample in a study of T cell responses to AZD1222 COVID-19 vaccine. The table came from immunoSEQ multiplex PCR; TCRdb's copy has only in-frame clones and leaves some out. The sample shows under 150,000 clones, almost 95% of them seen only once. Sequencing used peripheral blood, obtained 28 days after the second AZD1222 dose. These receptor sequences come from an adult who received the AZD1222 COVID-19 vaccine.

The chain couples TRBV18 to TRBJ2-5; TRBD1 agrees at 9 bases. After removal of 6 bases from V and 1 base from J, the junction contained 6 bases not matched to a gene. The germline gives CDR1 KGHSH, CDR2 LQKENI. The CDR3 sequence is 15 residues long. The CDR3 protein is CASSPDRGFQETQYF. In DNA, the CDR3 is TGTGCCAGCTCGCCCGACAGGGGGTTCCAAGAGACCCAGTACTTC.

This clone was observed a handful of times. In nucleotides, the CDR3 is TGTGCCAGCGAGAAACTACACCCAGATACGCAGTATTTT. Translating gives CASEKLHPDTQYF. The chain uses TRBV6-5 and TRBJ2-3; D not certain. Germline-derived CDR1 and CDR2 are MNHEY and SVGAGI. The CDR3 extends over 13 amino acids. V lost 8 bases, J lost 4 bases, and 13 bases lay in between.

The chain has TRBV15 and TRBJ2-1; D remains unclear. V dropped 1 base and J dropped 0 bases, with 10 bases sitting between them. This CDR3 contains 16 residues. Germline V gene data show CDR1 as LNHNV and CDR2 as YYDKDF (reference sequence). The CDR3 sequence: CATSRVTSSSYNEQFF. In nucleotides, the CDR3 is TGTGCCACCAGCAGAGTGACATCGAGCTCCTACAATGAGCAGTTCTTC.

V and J are TRBV6-2 or TRBV6-3 and TRBJ1-2; D possibly corresponds to TRBD1 (6 bases). The length of the CDR3 is 19 residues. Germline CDR1 reads MNHEY; CDR2 reads SVGEGT. Deletions cut 2 bases from V and 0 bases from J, with 22 bases between. CDR3 nucleotide sequence: TGTGCCAGCAGTTACCCCCCGACAGGATTTCCCTCGACTAACTATGGCTACACCTTC. It is translated as CASSYPPTGFPSTNYGYTF.

The chain links TRBV29-1 to TRBJ2-6; D might be TRBD1 (6 bases). Germline loops: CDR1 SQVTM, CDR2 ANQGSEA. Between the trimmed V and J ends, which lost 7 bases and 0 bases, there was a span of 16 bases. This CDR3 has 16 amino acids. The CDR3 sequence is CSALDSIPSGANVLTF. As DNA, the CDR3 is TGCAGCGCCCTGGACAGCATACCCTCTGGGGCCAACGTCCTGACTTTC.

This chain uses TRBV10-3 with TRBJ1-1; tentative D call: TRBD1 (6 bases). Germline values: CDR1 ENHRY, CDR2 SYGVKD. This CDR3 is built from 12 residues. The V and J ends lost 9 bases and 5 bases respectively, with 13 bases between them. CDR3: CAIGGAGTEAFF. The CDR3 coding sequence is TGTGCCATAGGGGGGGCGGGGACTGAAGCTTTCTTT.

The CDR3 DNA sequence: TGTGCCAGCAGTGACTGGGGCACTGAAGCTTTCTTT. This encodes CASSDWGTEAFF. This chain joins TRBV2 and TRBJ1-1; D remains ambiguous. Trimming stripped 3 bases from V and 4 bases from J, with 6 bases between. The CDR3 is 12 residues long. Germline V gene lookup returns CDR1 SNHLY and CDR2 FYNNEI.

The chain is built from TRBV6-2 or TRBV6-3 and TRBJ2-5; D possibly corresponds to TRBD1 (6 bases). This CDR3 has 15 amino acids. Germline lookup yields CDR1 MNHEY and CDR2 SVGEGT. Trimming left V 2 bases short and J 2 bases short, with 12 bases between. Here the CDR3 DNA reads TGTGCCAGCAGTTACGATACAGGGCTACAAGAGACCCAGTACTTC. Protein product: CASSYDTGLQETQYF.

The V and J genes are TRBV18 and TRBJ2-7; the match to TRBD1 covers 8 bases. V lost 3 bases to trimming and J lost 4 bases; unmatched junction nucleotides: 2. CDR1 is KGHSH, CDR2 LQKENI, per germline. CDR3 length: 13 residues. The CDR3: CASSPTGEYEQYV. In DNA, the CDR3 is TGTGCCAGCTCACCGACAGGGGAGTACGAGCAGTACGTC.

The rearrangement joins TRBV5-6 to TRBJ2-5; TRBD1 aligns across 7 bases. The CDR3 covers 13 residues. CDR1 is SGHDT and CDR2 is YYEEEE in the germline V gene. J lost 3 bases, V lost 4 bases, and 3 bases had no gene match. CDR3 sequence: CASSPGQEETQYF. The DNA for the CDR3 is TGTGCCAGCAGCCCCGGACAGGAAGAGACCCAGTACTTC.

A single count supports this clone. The genes are TRBV7-2 and TRBJ1-6; D unresolved. Germline V gene lookup returns CDR1 SGHTA and CDR2 FQGNSA. The CDR3 has 15 amino acids. The V end lost 8 bases, the J end lost 3 bases, and 14 bases lay between the germline ends. CDR3: CASRPDYYYNSPLHF. CDR3 DNA sequence: TGTGCCAGCCGCCCGGACTACTACTATAATTCACCCCTCCACTTT.